The 18 T cell receptor beta chains below come from one sample, sequenced in a study of human T cells and chemical hapten exposure. The time point was: patch test 3, about 24 weeks after DPC sensitization. Indicated treatment: therapeutic diphenylcyclopropenone sensitization with weekly scalp DPC. TCRdb passed the RACE reads through MiXCR, listing each CDR3 protein once. Here the sample spans 150,000 to 200,000 distinct CDR3 sequences, 28% being singletons. Material: whole blood, obtained in connection with sensitization to the hapten diphenylcyclopropenone (DPC). The origin of the receptors is a woman aged 18-35 years with alopecia areata. Some clones in this sample may be carry-over from other donors' samples.

The J gene is TRBJ1-5, the V gene TRBV4-1, with D perhaps matching TRBD1 (6 bases). CDR1 and CDR2 from the germline V gene are MGHRA and YSYEKL. The CDR3 totals 15 residues. V was clipped by 0 bases and J by 4 bases, with 10 bases between them. The CDR3 region is CASSQEWTVNQPQHF. The CDR3 nucleotides read TGCGCCAGCAGCCAAGAGTGGACAGTTAATCAGCCCCAGCATTTT.

This clonotype came up many times. The chain's CDR3 is CSGEGTTYNEQFF. CDR3 DNA sequence: TGCAGCGGGGAGGGGACAACCTACAATGAGCAGTTCTTC. This chain joins TRBV20-1 and TRBJ2-1; TRBD2 is a possible D gene (7 bases). Germline lookup yields CDR1 DFQATT and CDR2 SNEGSKA (reference sequence). CDR3 length: 13 amino acids.

This clonotype has a count of ten or more. The J gene is TRBJ1-5, the V gene TRBV10-2, with 7 bases fitting TRBD1. The germline CDR1 and CDR2 sequences are WSHSY and SAAADI. This CDR3 spans 15 amino acids. V lost 4 bases and J lost 7; bases outside the gene matches: 10. The CDR3 coding sequence is TGCGCCAGCAGTGGTAGACAGGGTGAAGGGCAGCCCCAGCATTTT. This gives the protein CASSGRQGEGQPQHF.

V and J are TRBV20-1 and TRBJ2-3; 7 bases fit TRBD2. The junction had 19 bases not matched to a gene; V was cut back by 6 bases and J by 4 bases. This CDR3 spans 17 amino acids. Germline CDR1 is DFQATT and CDR2 is SNEGSKA (reference sequence). The CDR3 DNA follows: TGCAGTGCAAGTGGCCTAGCGGAAGGGCGGGGAGCAGATACGCAGTATTTT. The encoded protein is CSASGLAEGRGADTQYF.

The chain uses TRBV10-3 and TRBJ2-3, with 8 nucleotides matching TRBD2. Trimming cost V 5 bases and J 6 bases; bases outside gene matches: 13. The CDR3 is 16 residues long. Germline V gene sequence: CDR1 ENHRY, CDR2 SYGVKD. Here the CDR3 DNA reads TGTGCCATCAGTACTGAAGCGGGGGCCTTCCGTGATACGCAGTATTTT. This encodes CAISTEAGAFRDTQYF.

The chain is built from TRBV7-9 and TRBJ2-7; the D gene could be TRBD1 or TRBD2 (6 bases each). Trimming removed 5 bases at V and 6 bases at J, with 17 bases between. Germline V gene lookup returns CDR1 SEHNR and CDR2 FQNEAQ (reference sequence). The length of the CDR3 is 14 residues. The CDR3 spells CASSPRGGPGEQYF. In DNA, the CDR3 is TGTGCCAGCAGCCCGAGAGGGGGGCCAGGCGAGCAGTACTTC.

This clonotype was detected a few times. V and J are TRBV7-9 and TRBJ2-1; TRBD2 aligns across 7 bases. In germline, CDR1 is SEHNR, CDR2 FQNEAQ (reference sequence). The CDR3 extends over 16 amino acids. The V and J ends lost 5 bases and 7 bases, in that order; junction bases with no gene match: 14. CDR3 nucleotides: TGTGCCAGCAGCCCTCGTAGCGGGCCTCTACAGAATGAGCAGTTCTTC. Protein: CASSPRSGPLQNEQFF. The full variable domain, in which reference TRBV7-9 and TRBJ2-1 provide the parts outside the CDR3, is DTGVSQNPRHKITKRGQNVTFRCDPISEHNRLYWYRQTLGQGPEFLTYFQNEAQLEKSRLLSDRFSAERPKGSFSTLEIQRTEQGDSAMYLCASSPRSGPLQNEQFFGPGTRLTVL.

This clonotype has just a few counts. The rearrangement uses TRBV5-5 and TRBJ2-5; D gene uncertain. V was clipped by 4 bases and J by 1 base, with 14 bases between them. The CDR3 sequence is 15 residues long. From germline, CDR1 is SGHKS and CDR2 YYEKEE (reference sequence). CDR3 nucleotides: TGTGCCAGCAGCGGCAGACGGCCGACCCAAGAGACCCAGTACTTC. Translation gives CASSGRRPTQETQYF.

V is TRBV19 and J is TRBJ1-2; D is ambiguous. Germline CDR1 is LNHDA and CDR2 is SQIVND (reference sequence). V dropped 3 bases and J dropped 0 bases, with 5 bases sitting between them. The CDR3 spans 13 residues. Here the CDR3 reads CASSIRANYGYTF. The CDR3 DNA follows: TGTGCCAGTAGTATCAGAGCTAACTATGGCTACACCTTC.

The chain is built from TRBV5-1 and TRBJ2-3, with unresolved D. The length of the CDR3 is 14 residues. The V end was cut by 0 bases, the J end by 2 bases, with 7 bases between. Germline CDR1 and CDR2: SGHRS and YFSETQ. The CDR3 sequence: CASSLAAATDTQYF. Here the CDR3 DNA reads TGCGCCAGCAGCTTGGCGGCAGCCACAGATACGCAGTATTTT. The full variable domain, its missing parts supplied by reference TRBV5-1 and TRBJ2-3, is KAGVTQTPRYLIKTRGQQVTLSCSPISGHRSVSWYQQTPGQGLQFLFEYFSETQRNKGNFPGRFSGRQFSNSRSEMNVSTLELGDSALYLCASSLAAATDTQYFGPGTRLTVL.

This clonotype was counted ten times or more. The rearrangement links TRBV29-1 to TRBJ1-1; a weak D match, TRBD1 (5 bases). With 4 bases removed from V and 1 base from J, the gap between germline ends came to 10 bases. The CDR3 is made up of 13 amino acids. The V gene's germline CDR1 is SQVTM and CDR2 ANQGSEA. CDR3 in DNA: TGCAGCGTTGTCGGGGGTTCGAACACTGAAGCTTTCTTT. Its protein is CSVVGGSNTEAFF. The full variable domain, in which reference TRBV29-1 and TRBJ1-1 provide the parts outside the CDR3, is SAVISQKPSRDICQRGTSLTIQCQVDSQVTMMFWYRQQPGQSLTLIATANQGSEATYESGFVIDKFPISRPNLTFSTLTVSNMSPEDSSIYLCSVVGGSNTEAFFGQGTRLTVV.

This clonotype was counted a few times. This sequence joins TRBV24-1 and TRBJ1-1; 7 bases are shared with TRBD1. This CDR3 region has 13 residues. Per the germline V gene, CDR1 is KGHDR and CDR2 is SFDVKD. V lost 9 bases, J lost 2 bases, and 5 bases stayed unmatched. CDR3: CATGTGANTEAFF. CDR3 DNA sequence: TGTGCCACCGGCACAGGGGCCAACACTGAAGCTTTCTTT.

This clonotype showed up just a few times. CDR3 protein: CASSLETQYF. Here the CDR3 DNA reads TGTGCCAGCAGTTTAGAGACCCAGTACTTC. The genes are TRBV6-2 or TRBV6-3 and TRBJ2-5; D is ambiguous. Germline CDR1 is MNHEY and CDR2 is SVGEGT. The CDR3 extends over 10 amino acids. V was trimmed by 4 bases and J by 4 bases, leaving 1 base between them.

This clonotype was detected a few times. This chain connects TRBV5-1 to TRBJ2-3; D might be TRBD1 (5 bases). V was pared by 4 bases and J by 11 bases, with 32 bases between. The CDR3 length is 18 residues. In germline, CDR1 is SGHRS, CDR2 YFSETQ. The CDR3 loop reads CASSLNLAIQGRGTGQYF. CDR3 sequence (DNA): TGCGCCAGCAGCCTGAACCTCGCCATTCAGGGAAGGGGAACCGGGCAGTATTTT. Using reference TRBV5-1 and TRBJ2-3 for the parts outside the CDR3, the full variable domain is KAGVTQTPRYLIKTRGQQVTLSCSPISGHRSVSWYQQTPGQGLQFLFEYFSETQRNKGNFPGRFSGRQFSNSRSEMNVSTLELGDSALYLCASSLNLAIQGRGTGQYFGPGTRLTVL.

This chain links TRBV6-6 with TRBJ1-1, with TRBD1 matching over 10 bases. The J segment lost 10 bases and the V segment lost 4 bases, leaving 3 bases of the junction unmatched. The CDR3 covers 12 residues. Germline-derived CDR1 and CDR2 are MNHNY and SVGAGI (reference sequence). In nucleotides, the CDR3 is TGTGCCAGCAGTTTCCGGGACAGGGGAGCTTTCTTT. The encoded protein is CASSFRDRGAFF.

The chain combines TRBV6-5 with TRBJ1-2, with TRBD1 as a possible D gene (5 bases). Germline V gene lookup returns CDR1 MNHEY and CDR2 SVGAGI. This CDR3 spans 14 amino acids. V was clipped by 0 bases and J by 3 bases, with 8 bases between them. CDR3 DNA sequence: TGTGCCAGCAGTTACTCGGACACCTACTATGGCTACACCTTC. This encodes CASSYSDTYYGYTF.

This sequence joins TRBV4-1 and TRBJ1-1, with a possible D match to TRBD1 (5 bases). Trimming pared 4 bases from V and 4 bases from J, leaving 10 bases between. The germline CDR1 and CDR2 sequences are MGHRA and YSYEKL. The CDR3 covers 13 residues. CDR3 in DNA: TGCGCCAGCAGCCGAAGGGGAGTCACTGAAGCTTTCTTT. This encodes CASSRRGVTEAFF.

This chain links TRBV4-3 with TRBJ1-2, with D perhaps TRBD1 (5 bases). CDR1 LGHNA and CDR2 YSLEER come from the germline V gene. The ends were cut back, 1 base at V and 8 bases at J, with 20 bases in the middle. The CDR3 loop spans 16 amino acids. CDR3 in amino acids: CASSQGLGTGWEGYTF. CDR3 coding DNA: TGCGCCAGCAGCCAAGGCCTAGGGACGGGTTGGGAGGGCTACACCTTC.